The rows below give T cell receptor beta chains drawn from one sample of a study of shared clonotypes between healthy human individuals. TCRdb keeps only in-frame clones here, not all; method: immunoSEQ multiplex PCR. This sample has approximately 1.4 million clones, with about 98% found just once. Sequencing was performed on naive CD4+ T cells sorted from blood. These TCRs come from a young man in good health. Each CDR3 is given with its conserved first and last residue. A D gene is named only where the DNA matches it firmly. Some rows have no size entry. The others give once, few or many, or a class for an expanded clone.

>once|.|TRBV11-2|TRBJ2-5
CASSHHQETQYF
TGTGCCAGCAGCCACCATCAAGAGACCCAGTACTTC
>.|.|TRBV15|TRBJ1-4
CATSREDSTTLYEKLFF
TGTGCCACCAGCAGAGAAGATTCCACAACTCTTTATGAAAAACTGTTTTTT
>.|.|TRBV7-6|TRBJ2-1
CASSFTYSLEQFF
TGTGCCAGCAGCTTTACGTACAGTCTTGAGCAGTTCTTC
>.|.|TRBV7-9|TRBJ1-1
CASSPTRANTEAFF
TGTGCCAGCAGCCCCACCAGGGCCAACACTGAAGCTTTCTTT
>.|.|TRBV5-7|TRBJ2-1
CASSLSISHLPLPFF
TGTGCCAGCAGCTTGTCAATTTCTCACCTCCCACTCCCGTTCTTC
>.|TRBD1|TRBV7-2|TRBJ1-4
CASSRQGMGEKLFF
TGTGCCAGCAGCAGACAGGGGATGGGTGAAAAACTGTTTTTT
>.|.|TRBV5-1|TRBJ2-1
CASRYTRGVTYNEQFF
TGCGCCAGCAGGTACACCAGGGGGGTGACCTACAATGAGCAGTTCTTC
>.|.|TRBV29-1|TRBJ2-7
CSVEAGYEQYF
TGCAGCGTTGAGGCCGGCTACGAGCAGTACTTC
>.|.|TRBV6-6|TRBJ2-3
CASRGESSTDTQYF
TGTGCCAGCAGGGGGGAATCTAGCACAGATACGCAGTATTTT
>.|.|TRBV11-3|TRBJ2-1
CASSFRGNEQFF
TGTGCCAGCAGCTTTAGGGGCAATGAGCAGTTCTTC
>.|.|TRBV5-1|TRBJ1-2
CASSSPGLQTGDYGYTF
TGCGCCAGCAGCTCACCGGGTCTACAAACGGGTGACTATGGCTACACCTTC
>.|.|TRBV13|TRBJ2-7
CASSSSYTYEQYF
TGTGCCAGCAGCTCTTCGTACACTTACGAGCAGTACTTC
>.|.|TRBV11-2|TRBJ2-5
CASSLPGFRETQYF
TGTGCCAGCAGCTTACCAGGATTCAGGGAGACCCAGTACTTC
>.|TRBD1|TRBV14|TRBJ2-6
CASSLRTGRSGANVLTF
TGTGCCAGCAGCCTTCGGACAGGTCGCTCTGGGGCCAACGTCCTGACTTTC
>.|.|TRBV29-1|TRBJ1-3
CSALGPGNTIYF
TGCAGCGCCCTTGGTCCGGGAAACACCATATATTTT
>.|.|TRBV25-1|TRBJ1-2
CASSGPGQGISGYTF
TGTGCCAGCAGTGGACCGGGACAAGGAATTTCGGGCTACACCTTC
>.|TRBD2|TRBV18|TRBJ2-3
CASSPVAIAGTSSTDTQYF
TGTGCCAGCTCACCAGTCGCCATAGCGGGAACCTCTAGCACAGATACGCAGTATTTT
>.|.|TRBV28|TRBJ2-3
CASSLGGSLDTQYF
TGTGCCAGCAGTTTGGGTGGGAGTCTAGATACGCAGTATTTT
>.|.|TRBV18|TRBJ1-5
CASSLLEGLDQPQHF
TGTGCCAGCTCTCTACTTGAGGGGCTCGATCAGCCCCAGCATTTT
>.|.|TRBV5-4|TRBJ1-1
CASSLVGPNTEAFF
TGTGCCAGCAGCTTGGTGGGACCGAACACTGAAGCTTTCTTT